This T cell receptor beta chain comes out of a study of T-cell memory formation after mild COVID-19. The overall study: TCR clusters largely stayed donor specific. Notes on the study in general: While clones contracting from day 15 to 85 were balanced between CD4 and CD8, later expanders leaned CD4+. Second-wave clones peaking on day 37 lacked confirmed SARS-CoV-2 specificity. Memory cells collected pre-infection included some clones that later responded, suggesting cross-reactive memory joined.

V lost 1 base to trimming and J lost 5 bases, with 8 bases between them. The germline V gene encodes CDR1 ENHRY and CDR2 SYGVKD. The CDR3 extends over 13 amino acids. TCRdb re-analysed the 5' RACE reads in MiXCR, keeping a single row per CDR3 protein. Of under 700,000 distinct CDR3 sequences listed, roughly 20% were seen once; the top ten hold around 13%. As to this clonotype: Its specificity is unknown.

This receptor was identified in an adult woman who had mild COVID-19 (a few samples of this study predate the infection). Cell type and time point are not known. The chain couples TRBV10-3 to TRBJ1-1, with D uncertain. Sequences were obtained from PBMCs or a T cell subset sorted from them (not recorded which). CDR3 amino acids: CAISEYRGTEAFF. Here the CDR3 DNA reads TGTGCCATCAGTGAGTACCGTGGGACTGAAGCTTTCTTT.